Included here is one TCR beta chain sequence, with context. Its antigen is not known. The data derive from a study of cytomegalovirus exposure and HLA in healthy donors. Sequencing used immunoSEQ multiplex PCR; TCRdb keeps in-frame clones, though not all of them. The data contain roughly 200,000 clones, around 82% of them singletons. The CDR3 totals 17 residues. With V trimmed by 4 bases and J by 7 bases, 16 bases remained unmatched. CDR1 is SNHLY and CDR2 is FYNNEI in the germline V gene. Study-level points and caveats: According to a subsequent analysis, TCR clusters identified in the first cohort showed a tendency to co-occur across the 110 or so validation repertoires. Researchers catalogued about 150 TCR beta chains as cytomegalovirus-associated. The study found most TCR sequences rare, yet found some public TCRs in many donors. The classifier, whose performance was assessed in both the original and validation cohorts, reportedly diagnosed cytomegalovirus status with high specificity and sensitivity.

The sequenced sample was PBMCs. This rearrangement joins TRBV2 to TRBJ2-7; TRBD2 aligns across 10 bases. This clonotype originated in a woman under 30 in good health and CMV-seropositive. CDR3 coding DNA: TGTGCCAGCAGTGGACCCTTACTAGCGGGGACCGTAGCGGAGCAGTACTTC. It codes for CASSGPLLAGTVAEQYF.